One sample yielded the 11 T cell receptor beta chains listed below, sequenced in a study of blood T cells in healthy people across ages (dated by TCRdb to the mid-2010s). Receptor amplification or capture employed 5' RACE. Data came from an Illumina HiSeq 2500. A second PCR of about 6 to 11 cycles was run with a J-beta primer mix and a sample-barcoded 5' primer. TCRdb trimmed public reads at Q25 via fastp, called clones via MiXCR and kept in-frame beta chains. One record per CDR3 amino acid sequence lists the most common genes and DNA. The sample includes hundreds of thousands of distinct CDR3 sequences, with 25% observed a single time. The ten largest clones represent under 10% of the sample. The sample was also linked to a second study, of T cells of mothers and their children.

The specimen was blood. The receptors stem from a boy aged 5-17 years in good health.

This clonotype was observed a handful of times. V gene TRBV12-3 or TRBV12-4 combines with J gene TRBJ2-3; D remains unclear. The CDR3 runs to 12 residues. V was cut by 6 bases and J by 2 bases, with 6 bases left in between. CDR3 in amino acids: CASRVYTDTQYF. In DNA, the CDR3 is TGTGCCAGCAGAGTATACACAGATACGCAGTATTTT.

Regarding this clonotype: Its ends do not fully match the called genes, so a read error is possible. The chain employs TRBV29-1 and TRBJ2-7; 9 bases are shared with TRBD2. Germline CDR1 reads SQVTM; CDR2 reads ANQGSEA. The CDR3 contains 14 residues. The chain's CDR3 is CSVEIAGASYEQHF. CDR3 sequence (DNA): TGCAGCGTTGAAATAGCGGGAGCTTCCTACGAGCAGCACTTC.

The sample holds a few counts of this clonotype. The chain links TRBV5-1 to TRBJ2-2; 7 bases are shared with TRBD1. Germline-derived CDR1 and CDR2 are SGHRS and YFSETQ. The CDR3 is made up of 13 amino acids. V trimming: 4 bases; J trimming: 11 bases; junction bases outside the gene matches: 8. The CDR3 bases are TGCGCCAGCAGCCAGGGGACAGTTGGAGAGCTGTTTTTT. It encodes CASSQGTVGELFF.

This clonotype has a handful of counts. The rearrangement uses TRBV29-1 and TRBJ2-5; 8 nucleotides match TRBD1. V was clipped by 8 bases and J by 3 bases; unmatched bases: 8. Germline V CDR1 and CDR2: SQVTM, ANQGSEA. The CDR3 sequence is 13 residues long. The CDR3 DNA sequence: TGCAGCACGGGACAGGATCTGGAAGAGACCCAGTACTTC. It translates to CSTGQDLEETQYF. Combining the CDR3 with reference TRBV29-1 and TRBJ2-5 gives the whole variable domain SAVISQKPSRDICQRGTSLTIQCQVDSQVTMMFWYRQQPGQSLTLIATANQGSEATYESGFVIDKFPISRPNLTFSTLTVSNMSPEDSSIYLCSTGQDLEETQYFGPGTRLLVL.

V is TRBV6-1 and J is TRBJ1-5; D is ambiguous. The germline V and J ends were trimmed by 2 bases and 4 bases, with 15 bases remaining between them. CDR3 length: 16 residues. Germline V gene lookup returns CDR1 MNHNS and CDR2 SASEGT. CDR3 in amino acids: CASSESNIGLNQPQHF. The CDR3 DNA reads as TGTGCCAGCAGTGAATCTAACATAGGCCTTAATCAGCCCCAGCATTTT.

The chain uses TRBV28 and TRBJ1-5, with unresolved D. Germline CDR1 is MDHEN and CDR2 is SYDVKM. Trimming cost V 2 bases and J 0 bases, with 5 bases left between them. The CDR3 spans 14 residues. This CDR3 is CASSLTISNQPQHF. The CDR3 DNA is TGTGCCAGCAGTTTAACCATTAGCAATCAGCCCCAGCATTTT.

Notes on this clonotype: Its ends do not fully match the called genes, so a read error is possible. The chain joins TRBV6-1 to TRBJ2-3; unclear D gene. From germline, CDR1 is MNHNS and CDR2 SASEGT. This CDR3 is built from 16 residues. In nucleotides, the CDR3 is TGTGCCAGCAGTGCTAGGGCGCCCAGTAGCACAGATACGCGGTATTTT. Translating gives CASSARAPSSTDTRYF.

This clonotype has only a few counts. The rearrangement joins TRBV4-1 to TRBJ2-5, with a possible D match to TRBD2 (5 bases). This CDR3 contains 14 residues. V was clipped by 0 bases and J by 11 bases, with 16 bases between them. Germline CDR1 is MGHRA and CDR2 is YSYEKL. The CDR3 region is CASSQDLRLGEQYF. The CDR3 coding sequence is TGCGCCAGCAGCCAAGATTTAAGACTTGGGGAGCAGTACTTC.

This clonotype came up a few times. This CDR3 reads CASSLQQLSYEQYF. The CDR3 DNA sequence: TGTGCCAGCAGCTTACAGCAGCTCTCCTACGAGCAGTACTTC. The V and J genes are TRBV7-2 and TRBJ2-7; D gene unclear. Germline-derived CDR1 and CDR2 are SGHTA and FQGNSA. The CDR3 is made up of 14 amino acids. V lost 2 bases, J lost 0 bases, and 8 bases lay in between.

This CDR3 is CSAGQGGSTGELFF. CDR3 in DNA: TGCAGTGCTGGGCAGGGGGGATCCACCGGGGAGCTGTTTTTT. The rearrangement uses TRBV20-1 and TRBJ2-2; TRBD1 might be the D (7 bases). The CDR3 consists of 14 residues. V lost 5 bases and J lost 4, with 14 bases in between. Germline V gene data show CDR1 as DFQATT and CDR2 as SNEGSKA (reference sequence).

In its sample, this clonotype was seen a few times. CDR3 in amino acids: CASSGLADPTDTQYF. As DNA, the CDR3 is TGTGCCAGCAGTGGACTAGCGGACCCCACAGATACGCAGTATTTT. The rearrangement uses TRBV28 and TRBJ2-3; 10 positions agree with TRBD2. The V gene end was trimmed by 5 bases and the J gene end by 2 bases; junction bases not matched to a gene: 4. The V gene's germline CDR1 is MDHEN and CDR2 SYDVKM. CDR3 length equals 15 residues.